This T cell receptor beta chain was found in a study of OX40 agonist ivuxolimab in advanced cancers. Study-level information: Eligibility admitted prior anti-PD-1, anti-PD-L1 or anti-CTLA-4 therapy; around 42% had some. Study-level findings and limits: At 0.1 to 3.0 mg/kg, clonal expansion of CD4+ and CD8+ blood T cells had occurred by week 6. Some nonresponders also had low normalized T-cell clonal expansion.

Trimming removed 0 bases at V and 6 bases at J, with 11 bases between. This CDR3 comprises 14 residues. Germline values: CDR1 GTSNPN, CDR2 SVGIG (reference sequence). Baseline, cycle 4 day 1, and cycle 7 day 1 were the blood sampling points. Assay: immunoSEQ multiplex PCR; the TCRdb copy retains only in-frame clones and omits some. The sample has tens of thousands of clones, around 83% seen once; the top ten hold 1.4%. This clone was recorded only once. Its antigen is undetermined. The V call is TRBV30, the J call TRBJ1-4; a possible D gene is TRBD1 (5 bases). The TCR originated in an adult with an advanced solid tumor such as melanoma, head and neck, liver or kidney cancer. Sequencing was performed on CD4+ or CD8+ T cells sorted from blood, taken in a trial of the OX40 agonist ivuxolimab. The CDR3 is CAWSVDTVHEKLFF. In nucleotides, the CDR3 is TGTGCCTGGAGTGTGGACACCGTCCATGAAAAACTGTTTTTT.